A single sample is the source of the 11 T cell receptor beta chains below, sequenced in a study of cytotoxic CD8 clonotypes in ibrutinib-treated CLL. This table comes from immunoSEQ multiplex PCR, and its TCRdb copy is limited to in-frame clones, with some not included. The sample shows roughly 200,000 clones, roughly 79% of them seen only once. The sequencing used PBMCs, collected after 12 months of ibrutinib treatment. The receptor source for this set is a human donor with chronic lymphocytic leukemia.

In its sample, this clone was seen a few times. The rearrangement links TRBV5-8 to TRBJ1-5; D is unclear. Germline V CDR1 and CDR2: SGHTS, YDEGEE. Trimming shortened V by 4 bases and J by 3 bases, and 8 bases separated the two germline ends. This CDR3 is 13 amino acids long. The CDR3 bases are TGTGCCAGCAGCCCGGTCCTCAATCAGCCCCAGCATTTT. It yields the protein CASSPVLNQPQHF.

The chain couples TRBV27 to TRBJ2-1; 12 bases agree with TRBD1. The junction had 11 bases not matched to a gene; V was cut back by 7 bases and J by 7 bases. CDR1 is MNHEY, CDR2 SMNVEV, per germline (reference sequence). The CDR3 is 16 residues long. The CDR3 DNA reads TGTGCCAGCACTCAAACCCGGGACAGGGGGCTGAATGAGCAGTTCTTC. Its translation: CASTQTRDRGLNEQFF.

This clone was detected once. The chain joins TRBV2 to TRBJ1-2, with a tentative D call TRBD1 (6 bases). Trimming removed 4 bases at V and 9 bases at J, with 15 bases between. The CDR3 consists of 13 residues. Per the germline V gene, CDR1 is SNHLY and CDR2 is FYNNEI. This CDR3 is CASSVQGRGSYTF. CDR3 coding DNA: TGTGCCAGCAGTGTACAGGGCCGAGGGAGCTACACCTTC.

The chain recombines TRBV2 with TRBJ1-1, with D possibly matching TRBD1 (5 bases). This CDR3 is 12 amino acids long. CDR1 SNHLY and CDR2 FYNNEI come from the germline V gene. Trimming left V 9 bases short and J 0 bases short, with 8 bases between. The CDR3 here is CASRDLNTEAFF. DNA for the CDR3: TGTGCCAGTCGGGACTTGAACACTGAAGCTTTCTTT.

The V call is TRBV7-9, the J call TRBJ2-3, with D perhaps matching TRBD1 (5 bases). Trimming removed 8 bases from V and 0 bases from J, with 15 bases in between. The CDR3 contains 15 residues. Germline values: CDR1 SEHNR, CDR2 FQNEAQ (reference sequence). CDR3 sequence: CASALAAGSTDTQYF. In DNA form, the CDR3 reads TGTGCCAGCGCCCTCGCGGCAGGGAGCACAGATACGCAGTATTTT.

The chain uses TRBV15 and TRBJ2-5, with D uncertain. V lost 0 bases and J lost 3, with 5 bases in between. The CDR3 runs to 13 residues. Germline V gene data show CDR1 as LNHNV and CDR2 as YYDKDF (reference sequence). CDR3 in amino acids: CATSRDREETQYF. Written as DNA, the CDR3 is TGTGCCACCAGCAGAGATAGGGAAGAGACCCAGTACTTC. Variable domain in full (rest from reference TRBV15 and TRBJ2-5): DAMVIQNPRYQVTQFGKPVTLSCSQTLNHNVMYWYQQKSSQAPKLLFHYYDKDFNNEADTPDNFQSRRPNTSFCFLDIRSPGLGDTAMYLCATSRDREETQYFGPGTRLLVL.

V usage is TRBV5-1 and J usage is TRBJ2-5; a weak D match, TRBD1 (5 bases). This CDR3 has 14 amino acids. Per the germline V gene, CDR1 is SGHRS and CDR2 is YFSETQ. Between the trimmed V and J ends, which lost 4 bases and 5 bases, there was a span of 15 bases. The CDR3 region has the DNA TGCGCCAGCAGCCCAGCAGGGATGGTCGAGACCCAGTACTTC. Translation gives CASSPAGMVETQYF.

The CDR3 reads CASSLRFLNRNQPQHF. The CDR3 coding sequence is TGTGCCAGCAGTTTAAGGTTTTTGAATCGCAATCAGCCCCAGCATTTT. The V call is TRBV28, the J call TRBJ1-5; D unclear. V was pared by 2 bases and J by 2 bases, with 13 bases between. CDR1 is MDHEN, CDR2 SYDVKM, per germline. The CDR3 is 16 residues long. Supplemented by reference TRBV28 and TRBJ1-5, the full variable domain reads DVKVTQSSRYLVKRTGEKVFLECVQDMDHENMFWYRQDPGLGLRLIYFSYDVKMKEKGDIPEGYSVSREKKERFSLILESASTNQTSMYLCASSLRFLNRNQPQHFGDGTRLSIL.

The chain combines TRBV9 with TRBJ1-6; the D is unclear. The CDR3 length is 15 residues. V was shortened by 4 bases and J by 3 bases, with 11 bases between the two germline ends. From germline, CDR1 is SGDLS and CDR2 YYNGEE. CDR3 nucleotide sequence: TGTGCCAGCAGCCCTGCGGGCAGCTATAATTCACCCCTCCACTTT. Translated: CASSPAGSYNSPLHF.

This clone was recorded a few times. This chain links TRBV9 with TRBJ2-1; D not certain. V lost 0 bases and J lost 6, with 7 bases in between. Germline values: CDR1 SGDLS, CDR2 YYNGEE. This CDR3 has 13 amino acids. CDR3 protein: CASSVAVSNEQFF. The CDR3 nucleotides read TGTGCCAGCAGCGTAGCTGTCAGCAATGAGCAGTTCTTC.

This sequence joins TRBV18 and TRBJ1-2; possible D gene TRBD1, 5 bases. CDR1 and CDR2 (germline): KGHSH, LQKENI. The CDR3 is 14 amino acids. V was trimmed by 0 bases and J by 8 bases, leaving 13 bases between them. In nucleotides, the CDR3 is TGTGCCAGCTCACCACCGTCGGGGGGTAACGGCTACACCTTC. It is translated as CASSPPSGGNGYTF.